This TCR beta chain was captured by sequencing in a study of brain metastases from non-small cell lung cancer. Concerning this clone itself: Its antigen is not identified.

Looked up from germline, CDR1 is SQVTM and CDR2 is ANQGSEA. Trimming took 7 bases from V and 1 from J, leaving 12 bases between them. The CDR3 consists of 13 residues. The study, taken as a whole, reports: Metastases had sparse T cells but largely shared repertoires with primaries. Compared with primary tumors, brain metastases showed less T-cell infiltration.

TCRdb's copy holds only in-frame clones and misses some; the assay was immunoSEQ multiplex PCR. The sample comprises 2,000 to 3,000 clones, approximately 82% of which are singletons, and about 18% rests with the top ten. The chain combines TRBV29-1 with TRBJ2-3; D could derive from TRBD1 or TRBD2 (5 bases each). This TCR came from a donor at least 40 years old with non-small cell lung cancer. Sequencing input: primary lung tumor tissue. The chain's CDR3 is CSANQGGTDTQYF. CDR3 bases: TGCAGCGCCAACCAGGGAGGCACAGATACGCAGTATTTT.